These 27 T cell receptor beta chains were sequenced from one sample in a study of monozygotic twins with inflammatory bowel disease. TCRdb re-called the 5' RACE reads and catalogs CDR3 proteins one per entry, DNA excluded. The sample yields about 330,000 distinct CDR3 sequences, of which the top ten take up 2% to 2.5%. Source material: blood. The source is a human donor with ulcerative colitis or Crohn's disease, or a healthy co-twin of an affected twin (not recorded which).

The chain recombines TRBV7-9 with TRBJ2-3. CDR1 and CDR2 from the germline V gene are SEHNR and FQNEAQ (reference sequence). The CDR3 sequence is 14 residues long. This CDR3 reads CASSSRSIADTQYF.

The chain uses TRBV20-1 and TRBJ2-5. Germline CDR1 DFQATT, CDR2 SNEGSKA (reference sequence). This CDR3 has 14 residues. This CDR3 reads CSASWQKYQETQYF.

This rearrangement joins TRBV12-3 or TRBV12-4 to TRBJ1-2; TCRdb names TRBD1, which stays unverified in the absence of DNA. The CDR3 has 14 residues. CDR3 sequence: CASSLMSGFGGYTF.

This chain links TRBV9 with TRBJ2-1; the D call from TCRdb, TRBD2, cannot be confirmed without DNA. CDR3 size: 16 residues. Germline V gives CDR1 SGDLS, CDR2 YYNGEE. The chain's CDR3 is CASSPSEAGGDNEQFF.

The CDR3 spells CASSEPGRGGSNEQFF. The V and J genes are TRBV10-2 and TRBJ2-1; TCRdb names TRBD1, which stays unverified in the absence of DNA. The CDR3 has 16 amino acids. Germline values: CDR1 WSHSY, CDR2 SAAADI.

V and J are TRBV5-6 and TRBJ2-5; TCRdb's D call of TRBD1 is untestable without DNA. Germline V gives CDR1 SGHDT, CDR2 YYEEEE. CDR3 length equals 14 residues. The CDR3 loop reads CASSLTGGYETQYF.

The chain recombines TRBV6-1 with TRBJ1-4; TCRdb's assignment of TRBD1 cannot be checked, as there is no DNA. CDR1 and CDR2 (germline): MNHNS, SASEGT. This CDR3 spans 16 amino acids. Here the CDR3 reads CASSATPGQGAEKLFF.

This chain connects TRBV24-1 to TRBJ2-1; there is no DNA to check the TCRdb D call of TRBD2. The CDR3 is 15 amino acids. Germline CDR1 reads KGHDR; CDR2 reads SFDVKD. The CDR3 reads CATSDLYLGGGEQFF.

The rearrangement joins TRBV6-1 to TRBJ2-1; TCRdb selects TRBD1, and the lack of DNA leaves this call unchecked. Germline V gives CDR1 MNHNS, CDR2 SASEGT. This CDR3 contains 15 residues. This CDR3 reads CASSTDTRSYNEQFF.

The chain combines TRBV6-5 with TRBJ1-6. The CDR3 has 12 amino acids. Germline CDR1 reads MNHEY; CDR2 reads SVGAGI. The CDR3 here is CASRFSDSPLHF.

The rearrangement uses TRBV5-1 and TRBJ2-7; without DNA, the TCRdb call of TRBD1 cannot be checked. Germline values: CDR1 SGHRS, CDR2 YFSETQ. The CDR3 contains 15 residues. The CDR3 here is CASSLTGTRTYEQYF.

This sequence joins TRBV10-2 and TRBJ2-7. The CDR3 is made up of 13 amino acids. CDR1 and CDR2 (germline): WSHSY, SAAADI. The CDR3 spells CASSDSGAYEQYF.

The gene calls are TRBV4-3 and TRBJ2-2. The CDR3 has 15 residues. Per the germline V gene, CDR1 is LGHNA and CDR2 is YSLEER. The CDR3 loop reads CASSQGRSGAGELFF.

The J gene is TRBJ2-3, the V gene TRBV5-1. CDR1 is SGHRS and CDR2 is YFSETQ in the germline V gene. The CDR3 covers 18 residues. The CDR3 loop reads CASSLGLADLFSTDTQYF.

The CDR3 here is CASSREQYGAGEYEQYF. V usage is TRBV2 and J usage is TRBJ2-7; TCRdb's assignment of TRBD2 cannot be checked, as there is no DNA. Germline assignment: CDR1 SNHLY and CDR2 FYNNEI. CDR3 length equals 17 residues.

J is TRBJ2-2 and V is TRBV28. The CDR3 covers 14 residues. From germline, CDR1 is MDHEN and CDR2 SYDVKM. The CDR3 spells CASSPAQSTGELFF.

J is TRBJ1-2 and V is TRBV7-9. The germline CDR1 and CDR2 sequences are SEHNR and FQNEAQ (reference sequence). The CDR3 consists of 15 residues. CDR3 protein: CASSLARGLAYGYTF. Filled out from reference TRBV7-9 and TRBJ1-2, the complete variable domain reads DTGVSQNPRHKITKRGQNVTFRCDPISEHNRLYWYRQTLGQGPEFLTYFQNEAQLEKSRLLSDRFSAERPKGSFSTLEIQRTEQGDSAMYLCASSLARGLAYGYTFGSGTRLTVV.

This sequence joins TRBV20-1 and TRBJ2-1. Germline loops: CDR1 DFQATT, CDR2 SNEGSKA (reference sequence). The CDR3 covers 15 residues. The CDR3 loop reads CSAFQPGRTNNEQFF.

The chain joins TRBV9 to TRBJ2-5; absent DNA, TCRdb's TRBD1 call cannot be checked. This CDR3 has 15 amino acids. CDR1 is SGDLS and CDR2 is YYNGEE in the germline V gene. The CDR3 protein is CASSVAPTGAETQYF.

This rearrangement joins TRBV29-1 to TRBJ2-7. In germline, CDR1 is SQVTM, CDR2 ANQGSEA. CDR3 length: 12 residues. The CDR3: CSVRVTSYEQYF.

Here the CDR3 reads CASSLASGKVEQFF. V usage is TRBV7-2 and J usage is TRBJ2-1; no DNA is available, so the TRBD2 call from TCRdb remains unchecked. The CDR3 is 14 amino acids. CDR1 is SGHTA, CDR2 FQGNSA, per germline.

V gene TRBV28 combines with J gene TRBJ2-7; TCRdb selects TRBD1, and the lack of DNA leaves this call unchecked. This CDR3 has 14 amino acids. CDR1 is MDHEN and CDR2 is SYDVKM in the germline V gene. CDR3: CASSRTGVYYEQYF.

The rearrangement links TRBV7-9 to TRBJ1-1; TCRdb lists TRBD1, though no DNA is available to test this call. The CDR3 is 16 amino acids. CDR1 is SEHNR and CDR2 is FQNEAQ in the germline V gene (reference sequence). CDR3 loop: CASSPKNGRGTTEAFF.

V gene TRBV3-1 combines with J gene TRBJ2-7; the D gene TCRdb calls, TRBD1, cannot be checked with no DNA. CDR3 length: 15 residues. Germline V lookup: CDR1 LGHDT, CDR2 YNNKEL (reference sequence). CDR3 loop: CASSQLDSPSYEQYF.

V usage is TRBV29-1 and J usage is TRBJ2-1; TCRdb picks TRBD2, but there is no DNA to check that call. Germline V gene lookup returns CDR1 SQVTM and CDR2 ANQGSEA. This CDR3 region has 12 residues. The CDR3: CSVDGLAGEQFF.

The chain is built from TRBV5-1 and TRBJ2-3; TCRdb's D call of TRBD1 is untestable without DNA. This CDR3 has 15 amino acids. Germline CDR1 reads SGHRS; CDR2 reads YFSETQ. The CDR3 here is CASSSGTVLTDTQYF.

V usage is TRBV27 and J usage is TRBJ2-1; TCRdb names TRBD1, which stays unverified in the absence of DNA. Germline V gene lookup returns CDR1 MNHEY and CDR2 SMNVEV (reference sequence). The CDR3 contains 16 residues. The CDR3 region is CASSLSLPGTGNEQFF.